A single sample gave rise to the 31 T cell receptor beta chains below, sequenced in a study of blood T cells in healthy people across ages. A second about 7 to 11 cycle PCR used barcoded and J-beta primers. One entry per CDR3 protein results from TCRdb running MiXCR on the 5' RACE reads. Of around 1.5 million distinct CDR3 sequences in the sample, 42% were seen once. The source material was blood. The receptors here all came from a woman aged 18-29 years in good health.

In this sample, this clonotype turned up a few times. The V call is TRBV3-1, the J call TRBJ2-1; 8 bases agree with TRBD2. Germline lookup yields CDR1 LGHDT and CDR2 YNNKEL (reference sequence). The junction had 7 bases not matched to a gene; V was cut back by 4 bases and J by 5 bases. The CDR3 loop spans 15 amino acids. In DNA, the CDR3 is TGTGCCAGCAGCCCGAGCGGGAGTCTGCACAATGAGCAGTTCTTC. Translated: CASSPSGSLHNEQFF.

The V and J genes are TRBV5-1 and TRBJ2-5; 8 positions agree with TRBD1. The CDR3 has 15 residues. Looked up from germline, CDR1 is SGHRS and CDR2 is YFSETQ. After removal of 2 bases from V and 1 base from J, the junction contained 4 bases not matched to a gene. CDR3 loop: CASSFTTGGQETQYF. DNA of the CDR3: TGCGCCAGCAGCTTTACTACAGGGGGCCAAGAGACCCAGTACTTC.

This chain connects TRBV27 to TRBJ2-1, with 11 nucleotides matching TRBD2. V shed 5 bases, J shed 9 bases, and the junction held 12 bases outside the gene matches. This CDR3 comprises 16 residues. From germline, CDR1 is MNHEY and CDR2 SMNVEV (reference sequence). CDR3 protein: CASSPTGTSGLGEQFF. The CDR3 nucleotides are TGTGCCAGCAGTCCCACCGGGACTAGCGGCCTCGGTGAGCAGTTCTTC.

The chain has TRBV6-5 and TRBJ2-1; the match to TRBD2 covers 10 bases. The CDR3 loop spans 13 amino acids. After removal of 8 bases from V and 5 bases from J, the junction contained 3 bases not matched to a gene. Germline values: CDR1 MNHEY, CDR2 SVGAGI. The CDR3 bases are TGTGCCAGCCAGCTAGCGGGGGACAATGAGCAGTTCTTC. Protein product: CASQLAGDNEQFF.

This chain links TRBV7-9 with TRBJ1-1; 9 bases are a match to TRBD1. The germline V gene encodes CDR1 SEHNR and CDR2 FQNEAQ (reference sequence). Trimming at V came to 6 bases and at J to 3 bases, leaving 5 bases not matched to a gene. The CDR3 consists of 14 residues. The DNA of the CDR3 is TGTGCCAGCAGTTTTACAGGGGGCTACACTGAAGCTTTCTTT. Its translation: CASSFTGGYTEAFF.

This clonotype was seen more than once but under ten times. This chain uses TRBV20-1 with TRBJ2-3, with no clear D. Germline assignment: CDR1 DFQATT and CDR2 SNEGSKA (reference sequence). Between the trimmed V and J ends, which lost 5 bases and 5 bases, there was a span of 8 bases. The CDR3 runs 11 residues. As DNA, the CDR3 is TGCAGTGCTGGAGCCGGAGATACGCAGTATTTT. Translating it yields CSAGAGDTQYF.

The rearrangement joins TRBV30 to TRBJ2-5; TRBD1 or TRBD2 may be the D gene (5 bases each). The CDR3 extends over 13 amino acids. From germline, CDR1 is GTSNPN and CDR2 SVGIG (reference sequence). Trimming stripped 2 bases from V and 4 bases from J, with 11 bases between. The DNA of the CDR3 is TGTGCCTGGAGTAGCTCAGGGACAGAGACCCAGTACTTC. It specifies CAWSSSGTETQYF. Combining the CDR3 with reference TRBV30 and TRBJ2-5 gives the whole variable domain SQTIHQWPATLVQPVGSPLSLECTVEGTSNPNLYWYRQAAGRGLQLLFYSVGIGQISSEVPQNLSASRPQDRQFILSSKKLLLSDSGFYLCAWSSSGTETQYFGPGTRLLVL.

This clonotype has ten or more counts. This chain links TRBV20-1 with TRBJ2-5, with a weak D call TRBD2 (6 bases). CDR1 is DFQATT, CDR2 SNEGSKA, per germline (reference sequence). V lost 6 bases to trimming and J lost 1 base, with 9 bases between them. This CDR3 spans 12 amino acids. CDR3 bases: TGCAGTGCAACCGGGGGCCAAGAGACCCAGTACTTC. It yields the protein CSATGGQETQYF.

Only a few counts were recorded for this clonotype. A read error may produce the germline difference seen at one junction end. The rearrangement uses TRBV7-7 and TRBJ2-4, with D tentatively TRBD2 (6 bases). With the DNA end fitting TRBJ2-7 better, the J assignment may be wrong. The CDR3 contains 15 residues. Germline V lookup: CDR1 SSHAT, CDR2 FNYEAQ (reference sequence). This chain's CDR3 is CASSLAPGEANEQYF. The CDR3 bases are TGTGCTAGCAGCTTAGCCCCGGGGGAAGCCAACGAGCAGTACTTC.

The chain is built from TRBV20-1 and TRBJ1-5, with D maybe TRBD1 (6 bases). Per the germline V gene, CDR1 is DFQATT and CDR2 is SNEGSKA (reference sequence). The CDR3 runs to 14 residues. V lost 0 bases and J lost 6, with 12 bases in between. This CDR3 is CSARDTGIGQPQHF. In nucleotides, the CDR3 is TGCAGTGCTAGAGATACAGGGATCGGTCAGCCCCAGCATTTT.

This clonotype appeared a few times. The V gene is TRBV10-3, the J gene TRBJ2-5, with D perhaps matching TRBD1 (6 bases). The CDR3 runs 14 residues. The V end lost 6 bases, the J end lost 5 bases, and 16 bases lay between the germline ends. CDR1 is ENHRY, CDR2 SYGVKD, per germline. CDR3 loop: CAIRPAGTWETQYF. CDR3 bases: TGTGCCATCAGACCTGCCGGGACATGGGAGACCCAGTACTTC.

This clonotype was recorded a few times. This chain joins TRBV12-3 or TRBV12-4 and TRBJ2-1; no clear D. V was clipped by 6 bases and J by 2 bases, with 14 bases between them. CDR3 size: 15 residues. The CDR3 here is CASRSTTEPYNEQFF. The CDR3, as DNA: TGTGCCAGCAGGTCAACTACGGAACCCTACAATGAGCAGTTCTTC.

This sequence joins TRBV6-5 and TRBJ2-7; the D is unclear. This CDR3 region has 14 residues. Trimming pared 11 bases from V and 2 bases from J, leaving 19 bases between. Germline V lookup: CDR1 MNHEY, CDR2 SVGAGI. Here the CDR3 DNA reads TGTGCCCACCAAAAACGGGCTGGGGCCTACGAGCAGTACTTC. Translation gives CAHQKRAGAYEQYF.

There are a few counts of this clonotype. The chain is built from TRBV7-2 and TRBJ2-1, with 7 bases aligning to TRBD2. The DNA matches TRBJ2-7 better at its end, which makes the J call doubtful. This CDR3 has 17 residues. Germline V CDR1 and CDR2: SGHTA, FQGNSA. CDR3 in DNA: TGTGCCAGCAGCCCCTCGATCTTGCGGGAGTCCTACAATGAGCAGTACTTC. This translates into CASSPSILRESYNEQYF.

This clonotype came up a few times. Here the CDR3 reads CASGWGLAGLSHNEQFF. CDR3 in DNA: TGTGCCAGCGGCTGGGGACTAGCGGGATTGTCCCACAATGAGCAGTTCTTC. V usage is TRBV25-1 and J usage is TRBJ2-1; TRBD2 matches 13 bases. Germline lookup yields CDR1 MGHDK and CDR2 SYGVNS. The J segment lost 5 bases and the V segment lost 8 bases, leaving 12 bases of the junction unmatched. The CDR3 is 17 amino acids.

This clonotype was seen only a few times. CDR3 coding DNA: TGTGCCATCCGCGAGTCGGGCAATGAGCAGTTCTTC. Protein product: CAIRESGNEQFF. J is TRBJ2-1 and V is TRBV10-3, with unresolved D. This CDR3 spans 12 amino acids. Deletions cut 8 bases from V and 6 bases from J, with 11 bases between. Germline CDR1 is ENHRY and CDR2 is SYGVKD.

The J gene is TRBJ2-5, the V gene TRBV20-1, with TRBD2 matching over 8 bases. J gave up 11 bases and V 6 bases, and 23 bases lay outside the gene matches. CDR1 is DFQATT and CDR2 is SNEGSKA in the germline V gene (reference sequence). The CDR3 runs to 16 residues. The DNA for the CDR3 is TGCAGTGCCAACCCTCTCGGAGCGGGAGTTCGCCATGAGCAGTACTTC. Amino acids: CSANPLGAGVRHEQYF.

V gene TRBV19 combines with J gene TRBJ1-5; the match to TRBD1 covers 8 bases. CDR3 size: 14 residues. Trimming cost V 4 bases and J 5 bases; bases outside gene matches: 4. Germline values: CDR1 LNHDA, CDR2 SQIVND (reference sequence). The CDR3 sequence is CASSRDRTDQPQHF. In nucleotides, the CDR3 is TGTGCCAGTAGTAGGGACAGGACGGATCAGCCCCAGCATTTT.

J is TRBJ1-1 and V is TRBV25-1; a weak D match, TRBD1 (6 bases). V was trimmed by 4 bases and J by 10 bases, leaving 10 bases between them. CDR1 is MGHDK, CDR2 SYGVNS, per germline. The CDR3 is 11 residues long. The CDR3 here is CASSAGGPAFF. CDR3 bases: TGTGCCAGCAGTGCGGGGGGCCCAGCTTTCTTT.

The rearrangement links TRBV6-6 to TRBJ1-2; 8 bases are a match to TRBD1. In germline, CDR1 is MNHNY, CDR2 SVGAGI (reference sequence). The CDR3 runs to 15 residues. Trimming at V came to 2 bases and at J to 3 bases, leaving 5 bases not matched to a gene. The CDR3 protein is CASSYGPTGDYGYTF. CDR3 in DNA: TGTGCCAGCAGTTACGGACCGACAGGGGACTATGGCTACACCTTC.

This clonotype was recorded a few times. V gene TRBV20-1 combines with J gene TRBJ2-1; D is perhaps TRBD2 (6 bases). This CDR3 is 15 amino acids long. Germline CDR1 is DFQATT and CDR2 is SNEGSKA (reference sequence). The ends were cut back, 3 bases at V and 2 bases at J, with 14 bases in the middle. The CDR3, as DNA: TGCAGTGCTAGGACCGGGACTGGCACCTACAATGAGCAGTTCTTC. It is translated as CSARTGTGTYNEQFF.

This clonotype occurred a few times. The rearrangement joins TRBV6-5 to TRBJ2-2; no clear D. V lost 7 bases and J 7 bases, leaving 13 bases between the germline ends. The CDR3 is 13 residues long. CDR1 is MNHEY and CDR2 is SVGAGI in the germline V gene. The CDR3: CASMGAEGGELFF. The CDR3 region has the DNA TGTGCCAGCATGGGCGCGGAAGGCGGGGAGCTGTTTTTT.

The chain has TRBV6-5 and TRBJ2-1; D unclear. CDR1 MNHEY and CDR2 SVGAGI come from the germline V gene. The V end was cut by 4 bases, the J end by 8 bases, with 9 bases between. The CDR3 loop spans 12 amino acids. The CDR3 spells CASSSITDEQFF. CDR3 nucleotides: TGTGCCAGCAGTTCAATCACCGATGAGCAGTTCTTC.

This clonotype showed up just a few times. This chain links TRBV5-1 with TRBJ2-1; 7 bases match TRBD2. Germline V gene data show CDR1 as SGHRS and CDR2 as YFSETQ. Trimming at V came to 0 bases and at J to 2 bases, leaving 8 bases not matched to a gene. This CDR3 has 17 amino acids. DNA for the CDR3: TGCGCCAGCAGCTTGGTTACGGCGGGAGCGACCTACAATGAGCAGTTCTTC. It codes for CASSLVTAGATYNEQFF.

The chain carries TRBV20-1 and TRBJ2-1; 8 bases are shared with TRBD2. Per germline, CDR1 DFQATT and CDR2 SNEGSKA (reference sequence). The CDR3 covers 17 residues. V lost 0 bases, J lost 2 bases, and 9 bases stayed unmatched. The CDR3 reads CSARDPGSGITYNEQFF. The CDR3 DNA follows: TGCAGTGCTAGAGATCCTGGTAGCGGGATCACCTACAATGAGCAGTTCTTC.

This clonotype was seen a handful of times. This chain links TRBV5-1 with TRBJ1-1, with D possibly being TRBD1 (5 bases). The CDR3 length is 13 residues. The V and J ends lost 0 bases and 10 bases respectively, with 13 bases between them. The germline V gene encodes CDR1 SGHRS and CDR2 YFSETQ. The CDR3 DNA follows: TGCGCCAGCAGCTTGGGACAGCTTCGCCCAGCTTTCTTT. It yields the protein CASSLGQLRPAFF.

The chain uses TRBV28 and TRBJ2-1, with unresolved D. Germline CDR1 MDHEN, CDR2 SYDVKM. The ends were cut back, 8 bases at V and 7 bases at J, with 12 bases in the middle. There are 12 residues in the CDR3. Written as DNA, the CDR3 is TGTGCCAGCGGTTGGACGGCAAATGAGCAGTTCTTC. This encodes CASGWTANEQFF.

This clonotype was counted only a few times. The chain links TRBV27 to TRBJ1-2; a weak D match, TRBD1 (5 bases). In germline, CDR1 is MNHEY, CDR2 SMNVEV (reference sequence). The V end lost 7 bases, the J end lost 6 bases, and 15 bases lay between the germline ends. This CDR3 is 13 amino acids long. CDR3 coding DNA: TGTGCCAGCAAGCGGGCAGGGATCGATGGCTACACCTTC. Its translation is CASKRAGIDGYTF.

The chain is built from TRBV7-2 and TRBJ2-1; no firm D call. The length of the CDR3 is 14 residues. V lost 6 bases and J lost 4, with 13 bases in between. Germline CDR1 is SGHTA and CDR2 is FQGNSA. The CDR3 coding sequence is TGTGCCAGCAGAAATTACGTCTCATACAATGAGCAGTTCTTC. This encodes CASRNYVSYNEQFF.

This chain connects TRBV7-2 to TRBJ1-4, with D hard to call. The CDR3 totals 13 residues. CDR1 and CDR2 (germline): SGHTA, FQGNSA. The germline V and J ends were trimmed by 5 bases and 5 bases, with 9 bases remaining between them. CDR3 in DNA: TGTGCCAGCAGCCGTATAGGGAATGAAAAACTGTTTTTT. It codes for CASSRIGNEKLFF.

This clonotype was detected only a few times. V is TRBV9 and J is TRBJ2-7, with D perhaps TRBD2 (6 bases). This CDR3 has 14 amino acids. Trimming cost V 0 bases and J 7 bases, with 14 bases left between them. The germline gives CDR1 SGDLS, CDR2 YYNGEE. CDR3 region: CASSVGPGVGEQYF. The CDR3 DNA reads TGTGCCAGCAGCGTAGGTCCGGGAGTGGGAGAGCAGTACTTC.